This T cell receptor (beta chain) derives from a study of cytomegalovirus exposure and HLA in healthy donors. The PCR was carried out with 60 Vbeta primers and 13 Jbeta primers. TCRdb keeps only in-frame clones here, not all; method: immunoSEQ multiplex PCR. The sample holds over 100,000 clones, roughly three fifths seen once. Overall study results and limits: A reported reduction in N-insertions relative to the roughly 700-donor mean was seen in an Asian-associated ancestry cluster in a later analysis. Across donors, sequencing depth was assumed by presence/absence analyses to be roughly uniform. More clonal expansion characterized HLA-associated TCR beta chains than equally common others in a later analysis.

Remarks on this clone: What it binds is not known.

The sequence came from a man aged 40-50 years in good health and CMV-seropositive. Specimen: PBMCs.

The CDR3 DNA is TGTGCCAGTAGTGCGGGAATTTGGATCCGGACTGAAGCTTTCTTT. This sequence encodes CASSAGIWIRTEAFF. The rearrangement links TRBV19 to TRBJ1-1; D gene unclear. The CDR3 consists of 15 residues. Trimming cost V 5 bases and J 5 bases, with 18 bases left between them. Looked up from germline, CDR1 is LNHDA and CDR2 is SQIVND (reference sequence).